The clone carrying this TCR beta chain was seen repeatedly, ten times or more. Antigen unknown. The data originate from a study of human T cells and chemical hapten exposure. Study overall: Patch tests containing 0.01% DPC, applied to the upper back, were read at 6 days.

Noted time point: patch test 2, 6 weeks after DPC sensitization. Specified treatment: therapeutic diphenylcyclopropenone sensitization with weekly scalp DPC. Total RNA was extracted from unfractionated whole blood. Overall study results and limits: Every donor had alopecia, and their immune response may therefore differ from healthy people's. The number of TCRs above 1 in 1000 frequency did not change after DPC sensitization.

MiXCR was run by TCRdb on the RACE reads, yielding one entry per CDR3 protein. Seen here are more than 90,000 distinct CDR3 sequences, about an eighth observed once, and the top ten hold about 3%. V was cut by 10 bases and J by 4 bases, with 13 bases left in between. CDR3 length: 13 residues. Per the germline V gene, CDR1 is SNHLY and CDR2 is FYNNEI. The sequence came from a woman between 40 and 55 years old with alopecia areata. Some clones in this sample may be carry-over from other donors' samples. The input for sequencing was whole blood, taken in connection with sensitization to the hapten diphenylcyclopropenone (DPC). The chain carries TRBV2 and TRBJ2-2; the D is unclear. The CDR3 nucleotides read TGTGCCAACGACTTAATGGGCACCGGGGAGCTGTTTTTT. Amino acid sequence: CANDLMGTGELFF. The full variable domain, with the rest looked up from reference TRBV2 and TRBJ2-2, is EPEVTQTPSHQVTQMGQEVILRCVPISNHLYFYWYRQILGQKVEFLVSFYNNEISEKSEIFDDQFSVERPDGSNFTLKIRSTKLEDSAMYFCANDLMGTGELFFGEGSRLTVL.